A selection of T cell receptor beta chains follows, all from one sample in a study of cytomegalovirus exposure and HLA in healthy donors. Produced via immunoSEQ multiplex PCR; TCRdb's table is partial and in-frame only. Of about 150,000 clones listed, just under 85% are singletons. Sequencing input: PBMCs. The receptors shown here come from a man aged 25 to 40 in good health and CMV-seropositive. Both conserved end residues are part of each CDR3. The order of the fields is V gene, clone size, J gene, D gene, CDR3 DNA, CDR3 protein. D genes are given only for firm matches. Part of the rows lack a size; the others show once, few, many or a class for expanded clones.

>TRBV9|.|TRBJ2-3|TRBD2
TGTGCCAGCAGCGTAGATGAAGCGGGGGGGCGGGATACGCAGTATTTT
CASSVDEAGGRDTQYF
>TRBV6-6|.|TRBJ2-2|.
TGTGCCAGCAGTGTTAACTCCGGGGAGCTGTTTTTT
CASSVNSGELFF
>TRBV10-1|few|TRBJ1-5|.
TGCGCCAGGGGGCATCAGCCCCAGCATTTT
CARGHQPQHF
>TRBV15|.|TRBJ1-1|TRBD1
TGTGCCACCAGCAGAGATTCACAGGGGAATGCTTTCTTT
CATSRDSQGNAFF
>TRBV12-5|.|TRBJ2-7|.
TGTGCTAGTGGTTTGGTACCGGCAGGGGTGGACTACGAGCAGTACTTC
CASGLVPAGVDYEQYF
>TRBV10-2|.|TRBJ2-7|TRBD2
TGCGCCAGCATCGGGACTAGCGGCTCCTACGAGCAGTACTTC
CASIGTSGSYEQYF
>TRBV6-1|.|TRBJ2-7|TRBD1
TGTGCCAGCAGTGAAAACAGGGGCCCAGTCGGCGAGCAGTACTTC
CASSENRGPVGEQYF
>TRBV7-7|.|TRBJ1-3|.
TGTGCCAGCAGCTTAACACTAAACACTGGAAACACCATATATTTT
CASSLTLNTGNTIYF
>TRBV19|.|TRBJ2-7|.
TGTGCCAGTAAGAGTACTGGGGGCGGCCCCTACGAGCAGTACTTC
CASKSTGGGPYEQYF
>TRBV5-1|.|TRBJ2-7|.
TGCGCCAGCAGCGGGAGCCCACTCTCCTACGAGCAGTACTTC
CASSGSPLSYEQYF
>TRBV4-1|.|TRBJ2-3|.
TGCGCCAGCAGCCAAGAGGTAGCGCGGGCAGATACGCAGTATTTT
CASSQEVARADTQYF
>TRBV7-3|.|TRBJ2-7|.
TGTGCCAGCAGCTTCAGGGGACCCCTGGACGAGCAGTACTTC
CASSFRGPLDEQYF
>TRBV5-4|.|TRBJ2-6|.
TGTGCCAGCAGCGCGACAGGCTCTGGGGCCAACGTCCTGACTTTC
CASSATGSGANVLTF
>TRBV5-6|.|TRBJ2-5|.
TGTGCCAGCAGCTTGGGGGGCCGGGAAGAGACCCAGTACTTC
CASSLGGREETQYF
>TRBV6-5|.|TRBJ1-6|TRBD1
TGTGCCAGCAGTACGCAATGGGACAGTAATTCACCCCTCCACTTT
CASSTQWDSNSPLHF
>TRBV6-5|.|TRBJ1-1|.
TGTGCCAGCAGTGCCAGGGTTGCGACTGAAGCTTTCTTT
CASSARVATEAFF
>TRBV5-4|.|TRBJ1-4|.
TGTGCCAGCAGCTTGGAGGCGGCGGGTGAAAAACTGTTTTTT
CASSLEAAGEKLFF
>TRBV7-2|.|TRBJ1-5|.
TGTGCCAGCAGCTTTGGGGGGGCGAATCAGCCCCAGCATTTT
CASSFGGANQPQHF
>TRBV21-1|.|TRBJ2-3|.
TGTGCCAGCAGCAATTCTGTACTCGGCACAGATACGCAGTATTTT
CASSNSVLGTDTQYF
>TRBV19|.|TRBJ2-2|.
TGTGCCAGTCATTCGACGGGGAACACCGGGGAGCTGTTTTTT
CASHSTGNTGELFF
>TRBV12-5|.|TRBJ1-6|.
TGTGCTAGTGGCTCTATTGGACCCCTCCACTTT
CASGSIGPLHF
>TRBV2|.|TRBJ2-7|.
TGTGCCAGCAGACGTAGCGGTAGCTCCTACGAGCAGTACTTC
CASRRSGSSYEQYF
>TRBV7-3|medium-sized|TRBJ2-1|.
TGTGCCAGCAGCCCTGGGACTTACAATGAGCAGTTCTTC
CASSPGTYNEQFF
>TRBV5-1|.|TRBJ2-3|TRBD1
TGCGCCAGCAGCTCCGGACAGGGGTGGGACACAGATACGCAGTATTTT
CASSSGQGWDTDTQYF
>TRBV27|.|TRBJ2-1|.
TGTGCCAGCAACCCTCTAGTTTCAAATGAGCAGTTCTTC
CASNPLVSNEQFF
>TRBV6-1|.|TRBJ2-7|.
TGTGCCAGCACCGAAGGTGCGGCCCTCAACTACGAGCAGTACTTC
CASTEGAALNYEQYF
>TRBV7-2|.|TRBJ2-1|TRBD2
TGTGCCAGCAGCCGGACTAGCACTTCCTCCAATGAGCAGTTCTTC
CASSRTSTSSNEQFF
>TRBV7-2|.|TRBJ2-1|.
TGTGCCAGCACCCAACGGGACTGGAGCTCCTACAATGAGCAGTTCTTC
CASTQRDWSSYNEQFF
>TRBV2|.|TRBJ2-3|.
TGTGCCAGCAGTGATCGGTCTCCTGGTGGCACAGATACGCAGTATTTT
CASSDRSPGGTDTQYF
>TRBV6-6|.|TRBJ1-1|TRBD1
TGTGCCAGCAGTTACGGCGGACAGGCGGACACTGAAGCTTTCTTT
CASSYGGQADTEAFF
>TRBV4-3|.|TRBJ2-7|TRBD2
TGCGCCAGCAGCCAAGGGCTGGGATTCCTAGCGGGGGGAACCCAGAGCTCCTACGAGCAGTACTTC
CASSQGLGFLAGGTQSSYEQYF
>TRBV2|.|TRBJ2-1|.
TGTGCCAGTACCCTTAGCAATGAGCAGTTCTTC
CASTLSNEQFF
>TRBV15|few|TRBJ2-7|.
TGTGCCACCAGCAGAGACCTTGGCAAGGGGGCCTACGAGCAGTACTTC
CATSRDLGKGAYEQYF
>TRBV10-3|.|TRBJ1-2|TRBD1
TGTGCCATCAGTGAGTCGATGGGACAGGGGGCACCTACCTTC
CAISESMGQGAPTF
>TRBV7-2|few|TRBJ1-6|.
TGTGCCACAGGGGAGTCCTATAATTCACCCCTCCACTTT
CATGESYNSPLHF
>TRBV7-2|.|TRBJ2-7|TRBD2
TGTGCCAGCAGCTTAGTCTTAGCGGGAGGTGCCCGGGGAGAGCAGTACTTC
CASSLVLAGGARGEQYF
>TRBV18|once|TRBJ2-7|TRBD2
TGTGCCAGCTCACCATCCGGGAGGCAGCTCCTCTACGAGCAGTACTTC
CASSPSGRQLLYEQYF
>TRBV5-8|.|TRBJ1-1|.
TGTGCCAGCAGCTTGGGGAGGGGTCGGACTGAAGCTTTCTTT
CASSLGRGRTEAFF
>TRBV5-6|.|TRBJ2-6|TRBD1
TGTGCCAGCAGCAGAGACAGGGGGCAGGTTTCAGGGGCCAACGTCCTGACTTTC
CASSRDRGQVSGANVLTF
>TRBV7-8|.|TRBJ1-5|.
TGTGCCAGCAGCTTAGCGGCGGGCCACAATCAGCCCCAGCATTTT
CASSLAAGHNQPQHF
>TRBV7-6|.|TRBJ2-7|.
TGTGCCAGCTCCCTAGGAGACGAGCAGTACTTC
CASSLGDEQYF
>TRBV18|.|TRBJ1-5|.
TGTGCCAGCTCACCCCAACGAGATCAGCCCCAGCATTTT
CASSPQRDQPQHF
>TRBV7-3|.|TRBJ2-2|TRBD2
TGTGCCAGCAGCTCCGGGACTAGCGGGACCGGGGAGCTGTTTTTT
CASSSGTSGTGELFF
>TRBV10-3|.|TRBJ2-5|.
TGTGCCATCAGCAAGACAGTCCAAGAGACCCAGTACTTC
CAISKTVQETQYF
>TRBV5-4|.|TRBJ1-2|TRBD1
TGTGCCAGCAGCGCCGGGACAGGGGGCATCTATGGCTACACCTTC
CASSAGTGGIYGYTF
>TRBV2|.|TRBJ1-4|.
TGTGCCAGCAGTGAAGGGCGGTCTAATGAAAAACTGTTTTTT
CASSEGRSNEKLFF
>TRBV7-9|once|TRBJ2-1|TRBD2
TGTGCCAGCAGCATGCCTCAGGGACTAGCGGGAGTGCATGAGCAGTTCTTC
CASSMPQGLAGVHEQFF
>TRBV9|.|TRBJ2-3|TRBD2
TGTGCCAGCAGGGGAGGGAATCGAGATACGCAGTATTTT
CASRGGNRDTQYF
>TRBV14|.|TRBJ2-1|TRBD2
TGTGCCAGCAGCCTGGACGGGGGGGCATCCTATCGGCTGTTCTTC
CASSLDGGASYRLFF
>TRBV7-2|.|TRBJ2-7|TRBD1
TGTGCCAGCAGCTTAGCTGGGGCAGGGGGCGCCTACGAGCAGTACTTC
CASSLAGAGGAYEQYF
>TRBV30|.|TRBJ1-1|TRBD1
TGTGCCTGGGCGGGACAGGCGAACACTGAAGCTTTCTTT
CAWAGQANTEAFF
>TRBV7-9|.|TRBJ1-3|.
TGTGCCAGCGGCAGAGGGGGAAACACCATATATTTT
CASGRGGNTIYF
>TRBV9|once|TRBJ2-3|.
TGTGCCAGCAGCGTGGGCGGGAGCACAGATACGCAGTATTTT
CASSVGGSTDTQYF
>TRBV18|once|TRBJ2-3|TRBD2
TGTGCCAGCTCAGCCATAGCGGGACCAGATACGCAGTATTTT
CASSAIAGPDTQYF